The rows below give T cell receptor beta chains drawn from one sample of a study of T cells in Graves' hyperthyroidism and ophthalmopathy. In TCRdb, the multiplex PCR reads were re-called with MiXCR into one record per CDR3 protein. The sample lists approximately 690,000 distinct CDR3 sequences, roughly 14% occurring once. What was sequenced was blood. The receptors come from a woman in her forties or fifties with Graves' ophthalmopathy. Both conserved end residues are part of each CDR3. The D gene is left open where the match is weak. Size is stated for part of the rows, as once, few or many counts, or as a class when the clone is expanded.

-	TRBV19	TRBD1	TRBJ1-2	TGTGCCAGTAGTACCCAATTCTCCGGGACAGGGAGTAGGGGCTACACCTTC	CASSTQFSGTGSRGYTF
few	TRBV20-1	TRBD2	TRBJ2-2	TGCAGTGCAATAGCGGGAGGGCCGGGCACCGGGGAGCTGTTTTTT	CSAIAGGPGTGELFF
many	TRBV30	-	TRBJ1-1	TGTGCCTGGAGTGCATCAGCGGTTGGGACTGAAGCTTTCTTT	CAWSASAVGTEAFF
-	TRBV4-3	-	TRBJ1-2	TGCGCCAGCAGCCAAAAAACTCGGGACACCTTC	CASSQKTRDTF
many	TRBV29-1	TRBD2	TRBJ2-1	TGCAGCGGGAGACTAGCGGGAGGGTATTACAATGAGCAGTTCTTC	CSGRLAGGYYNEQFF
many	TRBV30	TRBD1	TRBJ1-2	TGTGCCTGGAGGAATTCGGGACAGGGGAACGGCTACACCTTC	CAWRNSGQGNGYTF
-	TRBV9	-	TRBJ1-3	TGTGCCAGCAGCTCGAGGCTCAGGGGCGATGGAAACACCATATATTTT	CASSSRLRGDGNTIYF
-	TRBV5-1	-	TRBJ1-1	TGCGCCAGCAGCTTGATCCATACGAACACTGAAGCTTTCTTT	CASSLIHTNTEAFF
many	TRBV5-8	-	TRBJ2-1	TGTGCCAGCAGCTTGGAACTAGGCTCCTACAATGAGCAGTTCTTC	CASSLELGSYNEQFF
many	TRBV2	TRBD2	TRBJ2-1	TGTGCCAGCAGTGAAGCTAGCGGGAGGCACAATGAGCAGTTCTTC	CASSEASGRHNEQFF
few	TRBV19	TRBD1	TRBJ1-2	TGTGCCAGTAGTATAGATCGGACAGGGAATCGTGGCTACACCTTC	CASSIDRTGNRGYTF
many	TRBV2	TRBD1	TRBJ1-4	TGTGCCAGCGGACAGGGAGGTGAAAAACTGTTTTTT	CASGQGGEKLFF
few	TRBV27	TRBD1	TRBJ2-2	TGTGCCACCCCACACAGGGGACCGAACACCGGGGAGCTGTTTTTT	CATPHRGPNTGELFF
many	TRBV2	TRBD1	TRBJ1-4	TGTGCCAGCAGGTCCGGACAGGAGGCTAATGAAAAACTGTTTTTT	CASRSGQEANEKLFF
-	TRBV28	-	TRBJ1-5	TGTGCCAGCAGTCCAGTGGGAGACAGCAATCAGCCCCAGCATTTT	CASSPVGDSNQPQHF
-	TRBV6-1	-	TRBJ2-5	TGTGCCAGCAGTCCCCGACAGCGCCAAGAGACCCAGTACTTC	CASSPRQRQETQYF
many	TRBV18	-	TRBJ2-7	TGTGCCAGCTCACCCCCAGGAAATTCCTACGAGCAGTACTTC	CASSPPGNSYEQYF
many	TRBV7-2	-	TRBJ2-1	TGTGCCAGCAGCTCAACAACACCTGGGCCCGCGCTGTTCTTC	CASSSTTPGPALFF
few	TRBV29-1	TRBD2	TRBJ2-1	TGCAGCGTTGAAGGACTAGCGGGAGGTAACAGCTCCTACAATGAGCAGTTCTTC	CSVEGLAGGNSSYNEQFF
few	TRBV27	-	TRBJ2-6	TGTGCCAGCAAGAAGGGCCCCCACTCTGGGGCCAACGTCCTGACTTTC	CASKKGPHSGANVLTF
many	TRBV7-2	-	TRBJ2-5	TGTGCCAGCAGCTTAAGGCAGGGATTAAGGAAGGGGACCCAGTACTTC	CASSLRQGLRKGTQYF
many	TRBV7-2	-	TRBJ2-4	TGTGCCAGCAGCTTAGAACTAACAGCCATTAACATTCAGTACTTC	CASSLELTAINIQYF
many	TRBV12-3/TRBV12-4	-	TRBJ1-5	TGTGCCAGCAGTACGGGTCGCAATCAGCCCCAGCATTTT	CASSTGRNQPQHF
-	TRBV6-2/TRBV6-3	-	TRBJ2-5	TGTGCCAGCAGTCTAGGGTGGGGGACGTCTCAAGAGACCCAGTACTTC	CASSLGWGTSQETQYF
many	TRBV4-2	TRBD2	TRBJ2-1	TGTGCCAGCAGCCGGACTAGCGGGAGAACGGGTGAGCAGTTCTTC	CASSRTSGRTGEQFF
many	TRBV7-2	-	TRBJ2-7	TGTGCCAGCAGCTTACGGATCTTCCGGGAGTTAATATCCTACGAGCAGTACTTC	CASSLRIFRELISYEQYF
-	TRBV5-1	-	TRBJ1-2	TGCGCCAGCAGCTTGGTTATTCGCAGTACGACTAACTATGGCTACACCTTC	CASSLVIRSTTNYGYTF
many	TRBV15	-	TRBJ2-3	TGTGCCACCAGCAGTGTAGGGGAGGGCACAGATACGCAGTATTTT	CATSSVGEGTDTQYF